This T cell receptor (beta chain) appears in the sequencing data of a study of shared clonotypes between healthy human individuals (dated by TCRdb to 2019 to 2021). Regarding the complete study: A couple of women and three men aged 18 to 49 years were included in the cohort. For each donor, three plates each were used for CD4 naive and CD4 memory, two plates were used for CD8 naive, and one plate was used for CD8 memory. Leukapheresis yielded between about 0.94 and 8.9 billion PBMCs per donor. Blood TCR repertoires of roughly 5 healthy adults were deeply sequenced to estimate repertoire size and the extent of clonotype sharing between individuals. To increase sequencing depth and limit assay-specific biases, different laboratories used diverse techniques to prepare libraries and sequence TCR repertoires. Results the study describes overall, beyond this receptor: Compared with non-shared clonotypes, clonotypes shared by all four sorted-subset donors had higher generation probabilities. Only blood was sampled, and tissue TCR repertoires likely differ from those in blood. The small number of donors limited the genetic and exposure-history diversity represented. Naive subsets generally had larger estimated clonotype richness than memory subsets did. Based on pairwise subsampling, the degree of clonotype sharing among donors was expected to be affected by sequencing depth. Across several donors, roughly 5.1% of naive CD4, approximately 3.5% of naive CD8, 2.3% of memory CD4, and 0.4% to 0.45% of memory CD8 clonotypes were shared. Incomplete sequencing was indicated by rarefaction of sorted-subset datasets, despite the large sequencing depth.

V and J lose 2 bases and 6 bases, and a span of 11 bases separates them. There are 14 amino acids in the CDR3, from cysteine to phenylalanine inclusive. Kept here is only the CDR3 DNA, which spans 42 bases and is read in frame from base 1. Looking up the germline V gene (reference sequence) yields CDR1 SGHKS and CDR2 YYEKEE. As concerns this clone: The target of this receptor is not known. Base qualities were left out, and no much larger clone turns up one base away.

Donors were healthy HIV-negative adults with no recently reported acute infections or vaccinations. Every donor was a Caucasian adult living in Nashville, Tennessee, USA. CD4+ T cells were enriched by magnetic negative selection, after which naive cells were positively selected on CD45RA and the negative fraction was taken as the memory subset. After blood collection by leukapheresis, PBMCs were isolated using Ficoll-Histopaque density gradient centrifugation and then cryopreserved in the vapor phase of liquid nitrogen. Analytical flow cytometry was used to check the purity and quantity of each magnetically sorted T cell population. From each sorted fraction, genomic DNA was isolated and quantified by UV absorbance on a Nanodrop 2000c. Using the deep immunoSEQ assay, multiplex PCR amplified TCR CDR3 regions from genomic DNA. Genomic DNA extracted from each cell subset was distributed evenly over all wells of several immunoSEQ 96-well plates, and each plate served as one replicate. For sorted subsets, roughly 200 ng of genomic DNA, equivalent to 25,000 to 35,000 T cell genomes, went into each replicate PCR. Purified libraries were measured with a Qubit 3.0 fluorometer, size-checked on a Bioanalyzer 2100, and measured again with the KAPA Library Quantification kit. A separate single-read 150-cycle Illumina NextSeq 550 flow cell was used to sequence each immunoSEQ 96-well plate. Under the source paper's analysis protocol: Because the immunoSEQ output included only junctional sequences and no quality scores, the filtering could not be the same as the filtering used for full-length reads. Sequences were annotated with PyIR, a Python wrapper for IgBLAST v1.9, using IMGT germline references to assign V/J genes and CDR3. Any read was removed if the V/J assignment was weak (E-value above 1e-6), the CDR3 was missing, or the read contained stop codons, out-of-frame junctions, or ambiguous translated residues. A V3J clonotype was defined by an identical inferred V gene, J gene, and CDR3 amino acid sequence. Percentage overlap between repertoires was computed as shared unique clonotypes divided by the size of the smaller repertoire. Richness of each repertoire was evaluated using RTK rarefaction, the Chao1 estimator, and Recon v2.1 estimates of unobserved clonotypes. Generation probabilities were computed with OLGA for all TCRbeta clonotypes obtained by the gDNA method from several donors. TCRdb retrieved this table from immuneACCESS and kept in-frame rearrangements only. Not all clones are present; in checked studies, unresolved V genes account for under half, and no reason is known for the remainder. V, J and clone size were drawn from that table, and D and trimming were deduced from the DNA. The table for this sample lists approximately 350,000 clones; approximately 74% of them were counted only once. 10% of the sample goes to the ten largest clones.

Here the chain combines TRBV5-5 and TRBJ1-4; the D gene cannot be resolved reliably. The sample comprised memory CD4+ T cells sorted from blood. The cell subset or site label here, explained by the study, means: CD45RA-negative fraction. This receptor was obtained from a man aged 30-40 years in good health. The CDR3 region has the sequence CASSFVRSDEKLFF. The bases read TGTGCCAGCAGCTTTGTCCGCTCCGATGAAAAACTGTTTTTT. Joined to the reference TRBV5-5 and TRBJ1-4 proteins, this CDR3 gives the full variable domain: DAGVTQSPTHLIKTRGQQVTLRCSPISGHKSVSWYQQVLGQGPQFIFQYYEKEERGRGNFPDRFSARQFPNYSSELNVNALLLGDSALYLCASSFVRSDEKLFFGSGTQLSVL.